This TCR beta chain is from a study of shared clonotypes between healthy human individuals. Study-wide background: Each donor's CD4 naive and CD4 memory cells filled three plates apiece, CD8 naive two, and CD8 memory one. Study-wide findings and caveats: Generally, naive subsets (rather than memory subsets) showed larger estimated richness.

CDR3 length equals 15 residues. V dropped 6 bases and J dropped 3 bases, with 14 bases sitting between them. Germline V gene data show CDR1 as SGHVS and CDR2 as FQNEAQ. CD4+ cells underwent separation, giving CD45RA+ naive and CD45RA-negative memory subsets. Genomic DNA of every subset was divided equally among multiple immunoSEQ plates. Measured with immunoSEQ multiplex PCR; TCRdb has only the in-frame clones, and not every one. This table has about 2.4 million clones, more than 90% appearing once. In the case of this clone: No antigen is known for it.

This receptor was taken from a man aged 18 to 35 in good health. The source material was naive CD4+ T cells sorted from blood. Sample subset: CD45RA+ positively selected. V and J are TRBV7-8 and TRBJ2-2; D is unresolved. This chain's CDR3 is CASSSDGLYTGELFF. CDR3 coding DNA: TGTGCCAGCAGTTCCGACGGCTTATACACCGGGGAGCTGTTTTTT.